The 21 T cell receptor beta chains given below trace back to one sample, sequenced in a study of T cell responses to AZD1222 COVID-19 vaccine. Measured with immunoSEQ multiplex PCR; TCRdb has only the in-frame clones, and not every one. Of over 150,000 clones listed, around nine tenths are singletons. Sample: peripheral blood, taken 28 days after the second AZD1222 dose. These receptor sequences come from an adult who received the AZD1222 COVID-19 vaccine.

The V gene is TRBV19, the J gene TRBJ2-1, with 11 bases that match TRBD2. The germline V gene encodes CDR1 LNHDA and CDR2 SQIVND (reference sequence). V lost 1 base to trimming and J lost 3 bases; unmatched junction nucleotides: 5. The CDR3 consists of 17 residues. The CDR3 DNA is TGTGCCAGTAGTATAGTCATAGCGGGGGGGCGCTACAATGAGCAGTTCTTC. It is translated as CASSIVIAGGRYNEQFF.

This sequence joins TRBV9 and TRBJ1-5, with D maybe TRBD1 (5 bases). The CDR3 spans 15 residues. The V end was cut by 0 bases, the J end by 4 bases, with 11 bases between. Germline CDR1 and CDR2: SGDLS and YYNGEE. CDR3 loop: CASSVDVGGNQPQHF. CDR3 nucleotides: TGTGCCAGCAGCGTAGATGTGGGGGGTAATCAGCCCCAGCATTTT. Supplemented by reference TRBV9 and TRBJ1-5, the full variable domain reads DSGVTQTPKHLITATGQRVTLRCSPRSGDLSVYWYQQSLDQGLQFLIQYYNGEERAKGNILERFSAQQFPDLHSELNLSSLELGDSALYFCASSVDVGGNQPQHFGDGTRLSIL.

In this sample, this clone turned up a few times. This CDR3 is CASSLIGRTEAFF. The CDR3 DNA follows: TGTGCCAGCAGTTTAATAGGGAGGACTGAAGCTTTCTTT. The chain carries TRBV12-3 or TRBV12-4 and TRBJ1-1; no reliable D call. CDR3 length: 13 amino acids. Trimming left V 2 bases short and J 5 bases short, with 9 bases between.

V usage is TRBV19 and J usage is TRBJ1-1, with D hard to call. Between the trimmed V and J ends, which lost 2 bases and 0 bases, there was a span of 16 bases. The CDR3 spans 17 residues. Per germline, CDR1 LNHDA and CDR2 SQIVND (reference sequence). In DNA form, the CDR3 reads TGTGCCAGTAGTATAAGGCAGGACCTCCTCATGAACACTGAAGCTTTCTTT. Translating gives CASSIRQDLLMNTEAFF.

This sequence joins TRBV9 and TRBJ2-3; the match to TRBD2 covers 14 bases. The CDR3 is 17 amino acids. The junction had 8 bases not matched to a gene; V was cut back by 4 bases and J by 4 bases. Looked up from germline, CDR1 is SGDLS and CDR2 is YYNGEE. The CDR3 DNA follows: TGTGCCAGCAGCACGGGACTAGCGGGGGCACGGGCAGATACGCAGTATTTT. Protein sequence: CASSTGLAGARADTQYF.

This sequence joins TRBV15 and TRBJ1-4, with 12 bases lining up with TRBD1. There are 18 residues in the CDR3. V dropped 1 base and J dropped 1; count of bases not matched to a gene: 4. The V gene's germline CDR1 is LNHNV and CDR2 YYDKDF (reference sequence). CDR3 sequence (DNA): TGTGCCACCAGCAGAGTTGGGACAGGGGGCGGAACTAATGAAAAACTGTTTTTT. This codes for CATSRVGTGGGTNEKLFF.

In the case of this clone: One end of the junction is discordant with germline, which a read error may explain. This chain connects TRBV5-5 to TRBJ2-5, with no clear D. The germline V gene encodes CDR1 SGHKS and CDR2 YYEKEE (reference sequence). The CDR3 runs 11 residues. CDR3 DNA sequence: TGTGCCAGCACCAACCAGGAGACCCAGTACTTC. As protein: CASTNQETQYF.

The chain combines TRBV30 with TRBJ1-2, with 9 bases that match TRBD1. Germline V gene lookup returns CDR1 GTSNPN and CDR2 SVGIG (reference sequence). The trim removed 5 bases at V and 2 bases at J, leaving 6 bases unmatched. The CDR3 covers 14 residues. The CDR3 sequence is CAWAPGTGNYGYTF. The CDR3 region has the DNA TGTGCCTGGGCCCCCGGGACAGGGAACTATGGCTACACCTTC.

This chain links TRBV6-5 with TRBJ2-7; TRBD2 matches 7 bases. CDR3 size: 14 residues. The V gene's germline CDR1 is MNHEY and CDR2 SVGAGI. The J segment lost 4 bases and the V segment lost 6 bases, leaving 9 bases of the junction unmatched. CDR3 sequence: CASSPGGSRYEQYF. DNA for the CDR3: TGTGCCAGCAGCCCCGGGGGGAGTAGATACGAGCAGTACTTC.

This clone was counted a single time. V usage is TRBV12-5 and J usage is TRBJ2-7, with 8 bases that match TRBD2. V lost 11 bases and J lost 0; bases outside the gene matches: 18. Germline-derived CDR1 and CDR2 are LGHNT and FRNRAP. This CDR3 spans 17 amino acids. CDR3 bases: TGTGCTTGGGGAGGGCGGCGGGGGGCCCCGAGCTCCTACGAGCAGTACTTC. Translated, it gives CAWGGRRGAPSSYEQYF.

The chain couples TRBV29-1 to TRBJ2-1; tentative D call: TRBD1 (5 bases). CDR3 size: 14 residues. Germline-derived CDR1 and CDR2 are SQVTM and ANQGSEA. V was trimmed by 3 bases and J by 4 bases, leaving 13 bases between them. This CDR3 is CSVESPGLYNEQFF. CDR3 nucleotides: TGCAGCGTTGAGTCCCCAGGGTTATACAATGAGCAGTTCTTC.

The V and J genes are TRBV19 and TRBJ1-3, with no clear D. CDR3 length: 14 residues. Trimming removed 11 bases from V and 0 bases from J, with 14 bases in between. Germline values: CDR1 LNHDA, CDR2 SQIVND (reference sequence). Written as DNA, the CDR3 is TGTGCCTGTATAGACCTACTCTCTGGAAACACCATATATTTT. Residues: CACIDLLSGNTIYF.

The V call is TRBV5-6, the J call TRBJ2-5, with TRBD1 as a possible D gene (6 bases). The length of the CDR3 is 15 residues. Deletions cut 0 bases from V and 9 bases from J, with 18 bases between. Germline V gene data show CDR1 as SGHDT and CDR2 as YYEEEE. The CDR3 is CASSLVGGGLEAQYF. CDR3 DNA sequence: TGTGCCAGCAGCTTGGTAGGGGGTGGTTTGGAGGCCCAGTACTTC.

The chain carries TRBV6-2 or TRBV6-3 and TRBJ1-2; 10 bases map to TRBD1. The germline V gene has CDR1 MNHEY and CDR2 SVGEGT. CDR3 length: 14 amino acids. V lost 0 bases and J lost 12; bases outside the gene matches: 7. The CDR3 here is CASSYSFGQGEHTF. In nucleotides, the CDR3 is TGTGCCAGCAGTTACTCTTTTGGACAGGGGGAACACACCTTC.

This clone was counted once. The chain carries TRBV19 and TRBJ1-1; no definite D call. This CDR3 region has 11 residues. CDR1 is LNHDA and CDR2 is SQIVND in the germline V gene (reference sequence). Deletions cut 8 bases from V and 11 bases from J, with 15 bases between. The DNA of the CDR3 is TGTGCCAGTGGGAGAGGGTTTGAGGCTTTCTTT. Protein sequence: CASGRGFEAFF.

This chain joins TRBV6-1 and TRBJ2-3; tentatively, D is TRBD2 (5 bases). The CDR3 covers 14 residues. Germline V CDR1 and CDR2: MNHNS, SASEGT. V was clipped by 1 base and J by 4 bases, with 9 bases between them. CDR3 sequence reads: CASSEGRAADTQYF. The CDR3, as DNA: TGTGCCAGCAGTGAAGGGAGAGCGGCAGATACGCAGTATTTT.

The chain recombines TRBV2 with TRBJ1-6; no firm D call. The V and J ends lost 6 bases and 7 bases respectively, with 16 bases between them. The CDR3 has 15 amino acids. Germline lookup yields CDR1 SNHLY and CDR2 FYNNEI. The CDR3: CASRDLDVPNSPLHF. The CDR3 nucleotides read TGTGCCAGCAGAGATCTCGACGTCCCCAATTCACCCCTCCACTTT.

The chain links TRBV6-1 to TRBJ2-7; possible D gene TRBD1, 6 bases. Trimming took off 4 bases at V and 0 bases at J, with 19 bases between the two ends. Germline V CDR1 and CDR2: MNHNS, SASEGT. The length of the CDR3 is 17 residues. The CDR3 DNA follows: TGTGCCAGCAGTGGAGAACCCGGACAGCCAACCTCCTACGAGCAGTACTTC. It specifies CASSGEPGQPTSYEQYF.

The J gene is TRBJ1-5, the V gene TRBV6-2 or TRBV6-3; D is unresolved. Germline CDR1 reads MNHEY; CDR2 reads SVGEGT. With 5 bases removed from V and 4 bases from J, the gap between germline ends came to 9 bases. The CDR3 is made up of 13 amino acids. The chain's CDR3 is CASSIGGNQPQHF. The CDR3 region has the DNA TGTGCCAGCAGTATCGGAGGAAATCAGCCCCAGCATTTT.

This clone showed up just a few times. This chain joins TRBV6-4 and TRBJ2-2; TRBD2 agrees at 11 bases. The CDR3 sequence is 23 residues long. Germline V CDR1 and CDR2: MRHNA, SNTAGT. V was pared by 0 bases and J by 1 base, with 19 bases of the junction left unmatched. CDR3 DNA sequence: TGTGCCAGCAGTGACTCTCCGCCGACCCCTGGGGCCACTAGCGGGGGGAACACCGGGGAGCTGTTTTTT. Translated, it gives CASSDSPPTPGATSGGNTGELFF.

The DNA for the CDR3 is TGTGCCAGCAGGGCCAGAGAAAATCAGCCCCAGCATTTT. Translation: CASRARENQPQHF. The chain employs TRBV6-5 and TRBJ1-5; D uncertain. Germline V gene lookup returns CDR1 MNHEY and CDR2 SVGAGI. The CDR3 is 13 amino acids. V lost 6 bases, J lost 4 bases, and 10 bases lay in between.